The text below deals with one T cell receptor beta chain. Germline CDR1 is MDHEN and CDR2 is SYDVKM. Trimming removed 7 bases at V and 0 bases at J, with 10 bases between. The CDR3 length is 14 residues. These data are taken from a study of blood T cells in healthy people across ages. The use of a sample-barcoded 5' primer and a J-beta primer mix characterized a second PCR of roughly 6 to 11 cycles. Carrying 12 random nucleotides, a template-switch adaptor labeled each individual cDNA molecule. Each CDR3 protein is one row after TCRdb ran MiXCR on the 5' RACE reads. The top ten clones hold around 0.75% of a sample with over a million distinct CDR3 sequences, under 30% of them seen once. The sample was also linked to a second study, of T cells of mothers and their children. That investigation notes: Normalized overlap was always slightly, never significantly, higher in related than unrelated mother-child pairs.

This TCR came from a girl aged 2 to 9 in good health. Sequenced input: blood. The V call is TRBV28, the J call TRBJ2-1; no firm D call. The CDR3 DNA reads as TGTGCCAGCATGGATTCCAGCTCCTACAATGAGCAGTTCTTC. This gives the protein CASMDSSSYNEQFF.